This TCR beta chain came from a study of spatial heterogeneity in lung cancer. This clonotype was picked up many times. In TCRdb, the 5' RACE reads were re-called with MiXCR into one record per CDR3 protein. Here the sample spans some 100,000 distinct CDR3 sequences, about 9.4% being singletons. Described time point: sample taken at primary tumor resection. Whole RNA, which was extracted from tumor, nontumor lung tissue or frozen PBMC, was sequenced without any cell sorting. The sequencing used PBMCs, collected at surgery. This TCR was sampled from a male donor with early-stage non-small cell lung cancer.

In DNA form, the CDR3 reads TGTGCCAGCAGCTTGCGAGCCTACGAGCAGTACTTC. Its translation is CASSLRAYEQYF. The chain combines TRBV5-6 with TRBJ2-7; D gene ambiguous. The germline V gene has CDR1 SGHDT and CDR2 YYEEEE. This CDR3 region has 12 residues. Trimming cost V 1 base and J 2 bases, with 4 bases left between them.